The clone carrying this T cell receptor beta chain has just a few counts. These data come from a study of blood T cell repertoires in COVID-19. Profiling relied on immunoSEQ multiplex PCR, and the TCRdb table lists in-frame clones only, not all of them. This sample carries roughly 230,000 clones, roughly 84% of them seen once, and the ten largest clones take roughly 7.4%. V was shortened by 0 bases and J by 2 bases, with 17 bases between the two germline ends. This CDR3 is built from 17 residues. In germline, CDR1 is SGHDT, CDR2 YYEEEE. The sample comprised peripheral blood. The source is a woman aged 50 to 65 with acute or convalescent COVID-19. The chain has TRBV5-6 and TRBJ1-2; D gene uncertain. In DNA form, the CDR3 reads TGTGCCAGCAGCTTGGGGGCCTATCGGGGAGGAAACTATGGCTACACCTTC. Translation: CASSLGAYRGGNYGYTF.